The 26 T cell receptor beta chains presented below share a single source sample, sequenced in a study of T cell responses to AZD1222 COVID-19 vaccine. The repertoire was sequenced with immunoSEQ multiplex PCR; TCRdb's copy has only in-frame clones and lacks some. This sample has fewer than 150,000 clones; about 93% occur once, and the top ten carry more than 0.7%. The sequencing here drew on peripheral blood, taken on day 0 of AZD1222 vaccination. These TCRs come from an adult in good health.

The count of this clone is one. This chain links TRBV9 with TRBJ2-7; D might be TRBD1 (6 bases). This CDR3 has 15 residues. Germline V gene sequence: CDR1 SGDLS, CDR2 YYNGEE. Trimming stripped 3 bases from V and 0 bases from J, with 13 bases between. CDR3 nucleotide sequence: TGTGCCAGCAGCGCGAGACAGGAGAGCTCCTACGAGCAGTACTTC. Residues: CASSARQESSYEQYF. The full variable domain, with the rest looked up from reference TRBV9 and TRBJ2-7, is DSGVTQTPKHLITATGQRVTLRCSPRSGDLSVYWYQQSLDQGLQFLIQYYNGEERAKGNILERFSAQQFPDLHSELNLSSLELGDSALYFCASSARQESSYEQYFGPGTRLTVT.

The chain uses TRBV6-5 and TRBJ2-7; D might be TRBD1 (5 bases). Germline CDR1 is MNHEY and CDR2 is SVGAGI. The CDR3 is made up of 16 amino acids. Trimming left V 0 bases short and J 7 bases short, with 19 bases between. This CDR3 reads CASSYSKGRGLREQYF. The CDR3 region has the DNA TGTGCCAGCAGTTACTCGAAGGGGCGAGGCCTACGGGAGCAGTACTTC.

This clone turned up a few times. This chain uses TRBV12-3 or TRBV12-4 with TRBJ1-2; D not resolved. V lost 3 bases and J lost 10, with 12 bases in between. The CDR3 loop spans 12 amino acids. In DNA form, the CDR3 reads TGTGCCAGCAGTTTCGGACCCGCAGCCTACACCTTC. Its protein product is CASSFGPAAYTF.

This rearrangement joins TRBV5-5 to TRBJ1-2; no definite D call. Germline CDR1 is SGHKS and CDR2 is YYEKEE (reference sequence). This CDR3 is 16 amino acids long. V gave up 0 bases and J gave up 4 bases, with 16 bases separating them. The CDR3 reads CASSLDGRAGFYGYTF. CDR3 DNA: TGTGCCAGCAGCTTGGATGGGAGGGCGGGATTCTATGGCTACACCTTC.

The gene calls are TRBV10-2 and TRBJ1-6, with 8 bases fitting TRBD1. In germline, CDR1 is WSHSY, CDR2 SAAADI. This CDR3 contains 15 residues. Losses at the gene ends were 6 bases for V and 10 bases for J; bases not matched to a gene: 11. The CDR3 loop is CASRPDRGRGSPLHF. The CDR3 nucleotides read TGCGCCAGCAGGCCCGACAGGGGAAGGGGATCACCCCTCCACTTT.

V usage is TRBV7-9 and J usage is TRBJ2-1; D may correspond to TRBD1 or TRBD2 (5 bases each). Germline V gene lookup returns CDR1 SEHNR and CDR2 FQNEAQ (reference sequence). CDR3 length equals 13 residues. Trimming removed 3 bases at V and 8 bases at J, with 11 bases between. This CDR3 is CASSLGDLDEQFF. For the CDR3, the DNA is TGTGCCAGCAGCTTGGGGGATCTTGATGAGCAGTTCTTC.

CDR3 amino acids: CASSVGTGEPEAFF. The DNA of the CDR3 is TGTGCCAGCAGCGTTGGGACAGGGGAGCCTGAAGCTTTCTTT. The rearrangement joins TRBV9 to TRBJ1-1; 10 bases align to TRBD1. J gave up 6 bases and V 2 bases, and 4 bases lay outside the gene matches. Germline V lookup: CDR1 SGDLS, CDR2 YYNGEE. CDR3 length: 14 residues. Together with reference TRBV9 and TRBJ1-1, the CDR3 gives the full variable domain: DSGVTQTPKHLITATGQRVTLRCSPRSGDLSVYWYQQSLDQGLQFLIQYYNGEERAKGNILERFSAQQFPDLHSELNLSSLELGDSALYFCASSVGTGEPEAFFGQGTRLTVV.

The rearrangement uses TRBV18 and TRBJ1-1, with 8 bases fitting TRBD1. V lost 5 bases to trimming and J lost 6 bases; unmatched junction nucleotides: 8. The CDR3 totals 14 residues. Germline V gene data show CDR1 as KGHSH and CDR2 as LQKENI. In DNA form, the CDR3 reads TGTGCCAGCTCAGGAGACAGGGGAGGGGCTGAAGCTTTCTTT. This encodes CASSGDRGGAEAFF. Combining the CDR3 with reference TRBV18 and TRBJ1-1 gives the whole variable domain NAGVMQNPRHLVRRRGQEARLRCSPMKGHSHVYWYRQLPEEGLKFMVYLQKENIIDESGMPKERFSAEFPKEGPSILRIQQVVRGDSAAYFCASSGDRGGAEAFFGQGTRLTVV.

The chain combines TRBV2 with TRBJ2-7; 7 nucleotides match TRBD1. This CDR3 has 14 amino acids. Germline V lookup: CDR1 SNHLY, CDR2 FYNNEI. The V gene end was trimmed by 8 bases and the J gene end by 4 bases; junction bases not matched to a gene: 11. This chain's CDR3 is CASAPSGQLYEQYF. CDR3 sequence (DNA): TGTGCCAGCGCCCCCTCGGGACAGCTTTACGAGCAGTACTTC.

To note about this clone: Distinct nucleotide sequences in the sample also encode this CDR3. This chain joins TRBV27 and TRBJ1-2; D may be TRBD1 (6 bases). V was cut by 6 bases and J by 7 bases, with 15 bases left in between. The CDR3 is 13 residues long. Germline CDR1 reads MNHEY; CDR2 reads SMNVEV (reference sequence). CDR3 protein: CASSPGAPRGYTF. DNA for the CDR3: TGTGCCAGCAGCCCGGGGGCACCGCGTGGCTACACCTTC.

The V gene is TRBV7-9, the J gene TRBJ1-2; 8 positions agree with TRBD1. This CDR3 has 13 amino acids. Germline trimming cut 5 bases from V and 7 bases from J; bases unmatched to any gene: 6. From germline, CDR1 is SEHNR and CDR2 FQNEAQ (reference sequence). The CDR3 coding sequence is TGTGCCAGCAGCGTAGACAGGGGTGGTGGCTACACCTTC. It is translated as CASSVDRGGGYTF.

The chain employs TRBV29-1 and TRBJ1-2; TRBD1 might be the D (6 bases). Per the germline V gene, CDR1 is SQVTM and CDR2 is ANQGSEA. The CDR3 totals 13 residues. Trimming shortened V by 4 bases and J by 2 bases, and 11 bases separated the two germline ends. The CDR3 sequence: CSVAEGGNYGYTF. Written as DNA, the CDR3 is TGCAGCGTTGCGGAGGGGGGAAACTATGGCTACACCTTC.

The chain uses TRBV7-8 and TRBJ2-1; D possibly matches TRBD1 or TRBD2 (5 bases each). CDR3 length: 17 amino acids. V lost 5 bases to trimming and J lost 5 bases, with 22 bases between them. Germline V lookup: CDR1 SGHVS, CDR2 FQNEAQ. The chain's CDR3 is CASSPHPRRGPNNEQFF. In nucleotides, the CDR3 is TGTGCCAGCAGCCCACACCCTCGACGGGGACCCAACAATGAGCAGTTCTTC.

V and J are TRBV2 and TRBJ1-5, with TRBD1 matching over 10 bases. Germline lookup yields CDR1 SNHLY and CDR2 FYNNEI. V was clipped by 6 bases and J by 5 bases; unmatched bases: 4. This CDR3 has 14 residues. In DNA, the CDR3 is TGTGCCAGCAGCTCAGGACAGGGGGATCAGCCCCAGCATTTT. It codes for CASSSGQGDQPQHF.

The chain is built from TRBV15 and TRBJ1-3, with D tentatively TRBD1 (6 bases). The CDR3 extends over 15 amino acids. Trimming removed 6 bases from V and 0 bases from J, with 12 bases in between. Germline CDR1 LNHNV, CDR2 YYDKDF (reference sequence). The DNA for the CDR3 is TGTGCCACCAGTAGGGGGACAAGCTCTGGAAACACCATATATTTT. Amino acid sequence: CATSRGTSSGNTIYF.

The rearrangement links TRBV2 to TRBJ2-3; D is tentatively TRBD1 or TRBD2 (6 bases each). CDR1 is SNHLY, CDR2 FYNNEI, per germline. The CDR3 loop spans 15 amino acids. The germline V and J ends were trimmed by 6 bases and 1 base, with 14 bases remaining between them. CDR3 residues: CASRPGAGRTDTQYF. CDR3 bases: TGTGCCAGCAGGCCGGGGGCGGGTCGCACAGATACGCAGTATTTT. Drawing the rest from reference TRBV2 and TRBJ2-3, the complete variable domain is EPEVTQTPSHQVTQMGQEVILRCVPISNHLYFYWYRQILGQKVEFLVSFYNNEISEKSEIFDDQFSVERPDGSNFTLKIRSTKLEDSAMYFCASRPGAGRTDTQYFGPGTRLTVL.

V and J are TRBV25-1 and TRBJ2-3; maybe TRBD1 (5 bases). Trimming pared 6 bases from V and 8 bases from J, leaving 12 bases between. This CDR3 is 12 amino acids long. Germline V CDR1 and CDR2: MGHDK, SYGVNS. DNA for the CDR3: TGTGCCAGCAGGCAGGGCGGCGGTACGCAGTATTTT. Its protein product is CASRQGGGTQYF.

V is TRBV4-2 and J is TRBJ1-2; 7 bases fit TRBD1. There are 16 residues in the CDR3. The V gene's germline CDR1 is LGHNA and CDR2 YNFKEQ. J gave up 5 bases and V 5 bases, and 14 bases lay outside the gene matches. The DNA for the CDR3 is TGTGCCAGCAGCTTGGATGCCTTGACAGGGCAATATGGCTACACCTTC. Translating it yields CASSLDALTGQYGYTF.

J is TRBJ2-1 and V is TRBV7-2; D is perhaps TRBD1 or TRBD2 (6 bases each). V lost 0 bases to trimming and J lost 5 bases, with 8 bases between them. CDR1 is SGHTA, CDR2 FQGNSA, per germline. The CDR3 covers 14 residues. CDR3 nucleotides: TGTGCCAGCAGCTTAGCGGGGGGCCACAATGAGCAGTTCTTC. Translated, it gives CASSLAGGHNEQFF.

The chain links TRBV7-9 to TRBJ1-1; the D gene is possibly TRBD1 (5 bases). V dropped 7 bases and J dropped 4 bases, with 13 bases sitting between them. CDR1 is SEHNR, CDR2 FQNEAQ, per germline (reference sequence). This CDR3 region has 13 residues. The CDR3 reads CASTGGTGTEAFF. CDR3 bases: TGTGCCAGCACGGGAGGGACCGGCACTGAAGCTTTCTTT.

The rearrangement uses TRBV27 and TRBJ2-1; a possible D gene is TRBD2 (6 bases). V was clipped by 6 bases and J by 9 bases, with 12 bases between them. Germline CDR1 and CDR2: MNHEY and SMNVEV (reference sequence). The length of the CDR3 is 12 residues. CDR3 nucleotides: TGTGCCAGCAGCACGGCCGGGGGTGAGCAGTTCTTC. Translation gives CASSTAGGEQFF.

V gene TRBV27 combines with J gene TRBJ2-3; 8 bases line up with TRBD2. The CDR3 runs 15 residues. Germline CDR1 reads MNHEY; CDR2 reads SMNVEV (reference sequence). Unmatched junction bases numbered 3, after V lost 1 base and J lost 3 bases. DNA for the CDR3: TGTGCCAGCAGTTTATTGGGACTAGTTACAGATACGCAGTATTTT. Protein sequence: CASSLLGLVTDTQYF.

The rearrangement joins TRBV7-6 to TRBJ1-1; 7 bases line up with TRBD1. CDR3 length equals 17 residues. V was pared by 3 bases and J by 3 bases, with 13 bases of the junction left unmatched. Germline V gives CDR1 SGHVS, CDR2 FNYEAQ. CDR3 residues: CASSFSIGGYSHTEAFF. The CDR3 DNA follows: TGTGCCAGCAGCTTCTCAATAGGGGGCTACTCGCACACTGAAGCTTTCTTT.

J is TRBJ1-3 and V is TRBV6-5; 7 bases are shared with TRBD1. V shed 0 bases, J shed 3 bases, and the junction held 5 bases outside the gene matches. The V gene's germline CDR1 is MNHEY and CDR2 SVGAGI. This CDR3 is built from 16 residues. The CDR3 is CASSYSQGVSGNTIYF. DNA of the CDR3: TGTGCCAGCAGTTACTCGCAGGGGGTTAGTGGAAACACCATATATTTT.

The chain employs TRBV2 and TRBJ2-3, with D possibly matching TRBD1 (6 bases). The CDR3 sequence is 14 residues long. V dropped 6 bases and J dropped 2 bases, with 12 bases sitting between them. Per germline, CDR1 SNHLY and CDR2 FYNNEI. DNA of the CDR3: TGTGCCAGCAGGGCACAGGGATTCACAGATACGCAGTATTTT. Translating gives CASRAQGFTDTQYF.

The chain links TRBV30 to TRBJ2-5, with a tentative D call TRBD2 (6 bases). V was pared by 0 bases and J by 5 bases, with 13 bases between. The V gene's germline CDR1 is GTSNPN and CDR2 SVGIG (reference sequence). The CDR3 is made up of 14 amino acids. The CDR3 DNA reads TGTGCCTGGAGTGTACGGGACTGGGGGGAGACCCAGTACTTC. Translated, it gives CAWSVRDWGETQYF.